A single sample is the source of the 27 T cell receptor beta chains below, sequenced in a study of shared clonotypes between healthy human individuals. Sequenced by immunoSEQ multiplex PCR; TCRdb stores in-frame clones only, minus some. The data hold 450,000 to 500,000 clones, with about 82% observed a single time. Input material: PBMCs. The receptors were gathered from a woman aged 40-49 years in good health. Some clones in this sample may be carry-over from other donors' samples.

The chain joins TRBV18 to TRBJ2-3, with TRBD2 matching 8 bases. The germline V gene encodes CDR1 KGHSH and CDR2 LQKENI. The V gene end was trimmed by 6 bases and the J gene end by 4 bases; junction bases not matched to a gene: 6. The CDR3 consists of 14 residues. CDR3 sequence: CASSPGLGPDTQYF. The CDR3 DNA sequence: TGTGCCAGCTCTCCGGGACTAGGGCCAGATACGCAGTATTTT.

The chain carries TRBV11-2 and TRBJ2-2, with 12 nucleotides matching TRBD2. V dropped 5 bases and J dropped 9; count of bases not matched to a gene: 16. The CDR3 sequence is 18 residues long. Germline values: CDR1 SGHAT, CDR2 FQNNGV. The CDR3 DNA sequence: TGTGCCAGCAGCGGCACTAGCGGGAGGTGGAATTTTCATAGGGAGCTGTTTTTT. This gives the protein CASSGTSGRWNFHRELFF. Variable domain in full (rest from reference TRBV11-2 and TRBJ2-2): EAGVAQSPRYKIIEKRQSVAFWCNPISGHATLYWYQQILGQGPKLLIQFQNNGVVDDSQLPKDRFSAERLKGVDSTLKIQPAKLEDSAVYLCASSGTSGRWNFHRELFFGEGSRLTVL.

This clone turned up a few times. V and J are TRBV5-1 and TRBJ1-1; the match to TRBD1 covers 7 bases. Germline CDR1 SGHRS, CDR2 YFSETQ. The CDR3 has 14 residues. V trimming: 7 bases; J trimming: 1 base; junction bases outside the gene matches: 7. CDR3 amino acids: CASRNRGQNTEAFF. The CDR3 DNA reads as TGCGCCAGCCGAAACAGGGGACAGAACACTGAAGCTTTCTTT.

The rearrangement links TRBV2 to TRBJ2-1; tentative D call: TRBD1 (5 bases). Trimming left V 4 bases short and J 7 bases short, with 14 bases between. The germline V gene has CDR1 SNHLY and CDR2 FYNNEI. The CDR3 sequence is 14 residues long. The CDR3 DNA reads as TGTGCCAGCAGTGTTTCAGGGTGGTTGAATGAGCAGTTCTTC. It codes for CASSVSGWLNEQFF.

Notes on this clone: The same CDR3 arises from other DNA sequences in this sample as well. This chain joins TRBV5-1 and TRBJ2-1; 8 bases are a match to TRBD2. The CDR3 runs to 17 residues. Losses at the gene ends were 4 bases for V and 3 bases for J; bases not matched to a gene: 12. The V gene's germline CDR1 is SGHRS and CDR2 YFSETQ. This CDR3 reads CASSSSSGSTSYNEQFF. DNA for the CDR3: TGCGCCAGCAGCAGTTCCAGCGGGAGCACGAGCTACAATGAGCAGTTCTTC.

CDR3 loop: CATSQGRLANNQPQHF. The CDR3 coding sequence is TGTGCCACCAGCCAAGGGAGGCTGGCGAACAATCAGCCCCAGCATTTT. The gene calls are TRBV15 and TRBJ1-5; D remains unclear. Trimming cost V 5 bases and J 3 bases, with 17 bases left between them. CDR1 LNHNV and CDR2 YYDKDF come from the germline V gene (reference sequence). The CDR3 runs to 16 residues.

This clone has just a few counts. V gene TRBV29-1 combines with J gene TRBJ2-2; D possibly matches TRBD1 or TRBD2 (5 bases each). CDR1 SQVTM and CDR2 ANQGSEA come from the germline V gene. The CDR3 covers 13 residues. V lost 4 bases to trimming and J lost 7 bases, with 13 bases between them. The CDR3 nucleotides read TGCAGCGTTGCGGGACCCGGGGTCGGGGAGCTGTTTTTT. Translating gives CSVAGPGVGELFF.

V is TRBV7-9 and J is TRBJ2-2; maybe TRBD2 (7 bases). The CDR3 extends over 18 amino acids. The V and J ends lost 5 bases and 6 bases respectively, with 25 bases between them. Germline lookup yields CDR1 SEHNR and CDR2 FQNEAQ (reference sequence). The CDR3 region is CASSPREGGGRGSGELFF. The CDR3 region has the DNA TGTGCCAGCAGCCCGCGTGAGGGGGGCGGGAGAGGATCCGGGGAGCTGTTTTTT.

This clone occurred once. The chain links TRBV5-1 to TRBJ2-2; D is uncertain. Germline V gives CDR1 SGHRS, CDR2 YFSETQ. The CDR3 loop spans 14 amino acids. V shed 0 bases and J shed 6 bases, with 9 bases lying between them. The CDR3 spells CASSLELFPGELFF. CDR3 nucleotide sequence: TGCGCCAGCAGCTTGGAGCTTTTCCCCGGGGAGCTGTTTTTT. The full variable domain, rest sourced from reference TRBV5-1 and TRBJ2-2, is KAGVTQTPRYLIKTRGQQVTLSCSPISGHRSVSWYQQTPGQGLQFLFEYFSETQRNKGNFPGRFSGRQFSNSRSEMNVSTLELGDSALYLCASSLELFPGELFFGEGSRLTVL.

The rearrangement joins TRBV29-1 to TRBJ1-3; D is undetermined. The germline V gene has CDR1 SQVTM and CDR2 ANQGSEA. V shed 4 bases and J shed 7 bases, with 8 bases lying between them. There are 11 residues in the CDR3. CDR3 sequence reads: CSVVSANTIYF. CDR3 DNA sequence: TGCAGCGTTGTCTCGGCGAACACCATATATTTT.

This chain links TRBV7-3 with TRBJ1-1; D is possibly TRBD1 (5 bases). V was cut by 3 bases and J by 5 bases, with 10 bases left in between. The CDR3 consists of 13 residues. Germline CDR1 reads SGHTA; CDR2 reads FQGTGA. The CDR3 loop reads CASSLQEGTEAFF. The CDR3 DNA follows: TGTGCCAGCAGCTTGCAGGAGGGGACTGAAGCTTTCTTT.

The genes are TRBV5-1 and TRBJ2-7, with 8 bases identical to TRBD1. From germline, CDR1 is SGHRS and CDR2 YFSETQ. This CDR3 has 17 residues. V gave up 4 bases and J gave up 5 bases; unmatched junction bases: 17. The CDR3 sequence: CASSRMTPGQGNNEQYF. In DNA, the CDR3 is TGCGCCAGCAGCCGCATGACCCCCGGACAGGGCAACAACGAGCAGTACTTC.

J is TRBJ2-5 and V is TRBV7-6; D ambiguous. Trimming cost V 1 base and J 1 base, with 4 bases left between them. CDR1 SGHVS and CDR2 FNYEAQ come from the germline V gene. The CDR3 has 13 amino acids. CDR3 sequence reads: CASSLVGQETQYF. The CDR3 DNA is TGTGCCAGCAGCTTAGTGGGCCAAGAGACCCAGTACTTC.

This clone appeared a few times. The chain couples TRBV11-2 to TRBJ2-3, with unresolved D. The V end was cut by 5 bases, the J end by 1 base, with 13 bases between. The germline gives CDR1 SGHAT, CDR2 FQNNGV. This CDR3 has 15 amino acids. CDR3 loop: CASSAMAAGTDTQYF. In nucleotides, the CDR3 is TGTGCCAGCAGCGCAATGGCCGCGGGCACAGATACGCAGTATTTT.

Points on this clone: A single base is all that separates this from a far larger clone, so a read error is likely. V usage is TRBV28 and J usage is TRBJ1-5; D is unclear. The CDR3 has 16 amino acids. The germline gives CDR1 MDHEN, CDR2 SYDVKM. The CDR3 DNA sequence: TGTACCAGCAGCACAAACGTCGCCTTTGGCAATCAGCCCCAGCATTTT. Protein product: CTSSTNVAFGNQPQHF.

V is TRBV30 and J is TRBJ1-6; tentative D call: TRBD1 (6 bases). Germline V CDR1 and CDR2: GTSNPN, SVGIG (reference sequence). V was clipped by 4 bases and J by 9 bases, with 16 bases between them. The CDR3 has 14 amino acids. The CDR3 sequence: CAWTMDSGSSPLHF. CDR3 in DNA: TGTGCCTGGACAATGGACAGTGGCTCTTCACCCCTCCACTTT. Based on the CDR3 plus reference TRBV30 and TRBJ1-6, the full variable domain is SQTIHQWPATLVQPVGSPLSLECTVEGTSNPNLYWYRQAAGRGLQLLFYSVGIGQISSEVPQNLSASRPQDRQFILSSKKLLLSDSGFYLCAWTMDSGSSPLHFGNGTRLTVT.

This clone showed up just a few times. DNA of the CDR3: TGTGCCTGGAGCGCACCTTTGGGATCCAATCAGCCCCAGCATTTT. Its protein is CAWSAPLGSNQPQHF. This chain connects TRBV30 to TRBJ1-5; D is undetermined. Deletions cut 3 bases from V and 3 bases from J, with 15 bases between. The CDR3 runs to 15 residues. CDR1 is GTSNPN and CDR2 is SVGIG in the germline V gene (reference sequence).

The chain couples TRBV7-2 to TRBJ2-7, with 7 nucleotides matching TRBD1. The germline CDR1 and CDR2 sequences are SGHTA and FQGNSA. There are 15 residues in the CDR3. Germline trimming cut 2 bases from V and 6 bases from J; bases unmatched to any gene: 10. CDR3 bases: TGTGCCAGCAGCTTATCCGGGACAGCTACGCTCGAGCAGTACTTC. Translating it yields CASSLSGTATLEQYF.

A few counts support this clone. V and J are TRBV7-3 and TRBJ1-2; 7 nucleotides line up with TRBD1. V trimming: 5 bases; J trimming: 1 base; junction bases outside the gene matches: 4. The germline CDR1 and CDR2 sequences are SGHTA and FQGTGA. There are 14 residues in the CDR3. This chain's CDR3 is CASSPGQSNYGYTF. As DNA, the CDR3 is TGTGCCAGCAGCCCGGGACAGAGTAACTATGGCTACACCTTC.

The chain recombines TRBV7-2 with TRBJ2-3; D is uncertain. The CDR3 runs 11 residues. Trimming removed 8 bases from V and 2 bases from J, with 5 bases in between. The germline gives CDR1 SGHTA, CDR2 FQGNSA. The CDR3 protein is CASGFTDTQYF. For the CDR3, the DNA is TGTGCCAGCGGTTTCACAGATACGCAGTATTTT.

The chain recombines TRBV10-3 with TRBJ2-5, with D hard to call. V lost 3 bases to trimming and J lost 2 bases, with 7 bases between them. Germline V gene lookup returns CDR1 ENHRY and CDR2 SYGVKD. The CDR3 has 13 amino acids. The CDR3 loop is CAISEPSQETQYF. The CDR3 DNA follows: TGTGCCATCAGTGAACCCTCACAAGAGACCCAGTACTTC.

CDR3 coding DNA: TGTGCCAGTAGCTATACTGTGAACACTGAAGCTTTCTTT. Protein sequence: CASSYTVNTEAFF. The V call is TRBV19, the J call TRBJ1-1; D is ambiguous. The CDR3 loop spans 13 amino acids. V lost 6 bases and J 0 bases, leaving 8 bases between the germline ends. CDR1 and CDR2 from the germline V gene are LNHDA and SQIVND (reference sequence).

About this clone: A much larger clone differs from this one at a single base, so this may be a read error. The chain combines TRBV4-1 with TRBJ1-2; D not resolved. CDR1 is MGHRA, CDR2 YSYEKL, per germline. Trimming took 6 bases from V and 4 from J, leaving 9 bases between them. The CDR3 is 12 amino acids. CDR3 region: CASRGSGYGYTF. Written as DNA, the CDR3 is TGCGCCAGCAGGGGGTCGGGCTATGGCTACACCTTC.

The chain combines TRBV28 with TRBJ2-5; 8 bases agree with TRBD1. The DNA matches TRBJ2-7 better at its end, which makes the J call doubtful. There are 15 residues in the CDR3. The V gene's germline CDR1 is MDHEN and CDR2 SYDVKM. The CDR3 loop reads CASSSPGDRHDEQYF. In nucleotides, the CDR3 is TGTGCCAGCAGTTCCCCAGGGGACAGGCATGACGAGCAGTACTTC.

The chain joins TRBV5-3 to TRBJ2-3, with D possibly TRBD2 on 5 matching bases. TRBV5-3 is treated as an ORF (open reading frame) with a function not yet certain. V lost 6 bases and J lost 0, with 17 bases in between. The CDR3 loop spans 16 amino acids. CDR3 coding DNA: TGTGCCAGAACACCCACGGGGAAACCTAGCACAGATACGCAGTATTTT. Translated: CARTPTGKPSTDTQYF.

The chain combines TRBV9 with TRBJ2-3; no definite D call. Germline lookup yields CDR1 SGDLS and CDR2 YYNGEE. This CDR3 is built from 14 residues. With 0 bases removed from V and 0 bases from J, the gap between germline ends came to 5 bases. Here the CDR3 DNA reads TGTGCCAGCAGCGTAGTATCTAGCACAGATACGCAGTATTTT. Its protein is CASSVVSSTDTQYF.

This clone was seen a single time. The V call is TRBV5-6, the J call TRBJ2-1; D is unclear. The germline V and J ends were trimmed by 1 base and 0 bases, with 11 bases remaining between them. The CDR3 is 16 amino acids. Germline-derived CDR1 and CDR2 are SGHDT and YYEEEE. CDR3 loop: CASSLMAASSYNEQFF. CDR3 nucleotide sequence: TGTGCCAGCAGCTTGATGGCTGCAAGCTCCTACAATGAGCAGTTCTTC.